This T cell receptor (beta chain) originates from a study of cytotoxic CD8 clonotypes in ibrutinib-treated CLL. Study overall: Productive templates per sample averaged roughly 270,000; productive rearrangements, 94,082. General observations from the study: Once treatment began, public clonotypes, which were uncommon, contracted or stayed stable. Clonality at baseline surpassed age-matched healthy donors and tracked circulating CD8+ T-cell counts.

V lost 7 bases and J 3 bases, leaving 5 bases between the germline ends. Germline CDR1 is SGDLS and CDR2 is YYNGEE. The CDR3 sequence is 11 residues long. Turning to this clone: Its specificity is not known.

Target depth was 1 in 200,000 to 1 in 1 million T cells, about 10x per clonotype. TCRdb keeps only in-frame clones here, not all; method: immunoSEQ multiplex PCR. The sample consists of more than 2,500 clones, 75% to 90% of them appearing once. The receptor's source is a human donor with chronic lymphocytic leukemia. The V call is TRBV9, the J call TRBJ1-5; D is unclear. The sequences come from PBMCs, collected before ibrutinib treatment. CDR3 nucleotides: TGTGCCAGCGGGCACAATCAGCCCCAGCATTTT. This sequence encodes CASGHNQPQHF.